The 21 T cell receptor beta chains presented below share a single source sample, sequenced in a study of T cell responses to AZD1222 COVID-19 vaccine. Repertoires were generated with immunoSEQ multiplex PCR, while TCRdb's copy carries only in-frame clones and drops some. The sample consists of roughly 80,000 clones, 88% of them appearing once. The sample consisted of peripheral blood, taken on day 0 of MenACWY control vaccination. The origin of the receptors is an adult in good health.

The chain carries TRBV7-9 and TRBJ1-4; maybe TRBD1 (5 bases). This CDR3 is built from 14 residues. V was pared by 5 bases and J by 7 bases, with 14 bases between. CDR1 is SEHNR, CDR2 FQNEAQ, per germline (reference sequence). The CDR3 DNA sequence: TGTGCCAGCAGCGGGACGGGGTTGGCTGAAAAACTGTTTTTT. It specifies CASSGTGLAEKLFF.

The CDR3 DNA reads as TGTGCCATCAGCGTAGCACTAGCGGGAGGGCCGTCCGAGCAGTACTTC. Its translation is CAISVALAGGPSEQYF. The gene calls are TRBV10-3 and TRBJ2-7; 13 bases are a match to TRBD2. Germline V gene data show CDR1 as ENHRY and CDR2 as SYGVKD. V shed 6 bases and J 6 bases; nucleotides not matched to a gene: 11. This CDR3 is 16 amino acids long.

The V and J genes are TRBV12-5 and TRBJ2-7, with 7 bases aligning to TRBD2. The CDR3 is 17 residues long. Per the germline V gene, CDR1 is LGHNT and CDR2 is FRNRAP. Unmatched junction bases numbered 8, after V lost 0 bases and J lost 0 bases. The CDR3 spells CASGLVLPRTSSYEQYF. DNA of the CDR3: TGTGCTAGTGGTTTGGTACTTCCTAGGACTAGCTCCTACGAGCAGTACTTC. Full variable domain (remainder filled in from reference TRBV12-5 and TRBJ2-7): DARVTQTPRHKVTEMGQEVTMRCQPILGHNTVFWYRQTMMQGLELLAYFRNRAPLDDSGMPKDRFSAEMPDATLATLKIQPSEPRDSAVYFCASGLVLPRTSSYEQYFGPGTRLTVT.

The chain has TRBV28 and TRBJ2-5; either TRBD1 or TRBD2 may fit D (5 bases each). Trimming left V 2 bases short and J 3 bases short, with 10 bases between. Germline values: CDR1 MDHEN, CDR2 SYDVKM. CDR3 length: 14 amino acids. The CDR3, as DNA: TGTGCCAGCAGTTTAATGAGGGGAGAAGAGACCCAGTACTTC. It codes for CASSLMRGEETQYF.

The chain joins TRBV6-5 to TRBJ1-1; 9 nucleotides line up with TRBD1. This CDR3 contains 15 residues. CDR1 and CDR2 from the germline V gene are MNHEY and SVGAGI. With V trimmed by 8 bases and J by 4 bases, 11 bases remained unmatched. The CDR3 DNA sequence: TGTGCCAGCGGCCTCTTACAGGGGGCGCGCACTGAAGCTTTCTTT. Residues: CASGLLQGARTEAFF.

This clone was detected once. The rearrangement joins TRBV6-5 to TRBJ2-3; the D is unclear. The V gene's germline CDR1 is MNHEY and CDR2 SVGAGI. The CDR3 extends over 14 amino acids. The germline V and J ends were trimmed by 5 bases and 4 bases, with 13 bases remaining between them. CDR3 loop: CASSPRLEADTQYF. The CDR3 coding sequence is TGTGCCAGCAGTCCGAGATTAGAGGCAGATACGCAGTATTTT.

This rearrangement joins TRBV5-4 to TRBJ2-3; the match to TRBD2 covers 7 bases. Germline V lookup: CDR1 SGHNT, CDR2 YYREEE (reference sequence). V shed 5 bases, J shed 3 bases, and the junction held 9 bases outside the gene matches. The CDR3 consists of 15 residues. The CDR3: CASRPTLAVTDTQYF. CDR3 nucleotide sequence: TGTGCCAGCAGGCCAACCCTAGCGGTGACAGATACGCAGTATTTT.

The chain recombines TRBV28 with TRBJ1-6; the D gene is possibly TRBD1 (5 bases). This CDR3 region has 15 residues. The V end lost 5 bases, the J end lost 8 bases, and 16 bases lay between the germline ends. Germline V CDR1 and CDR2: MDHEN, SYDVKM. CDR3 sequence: CASSPRQTRYSPLHF. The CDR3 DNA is TGTGCCAGCAGTCCCCGACAGACCCGTTATTCACCCCTCCACTTT.

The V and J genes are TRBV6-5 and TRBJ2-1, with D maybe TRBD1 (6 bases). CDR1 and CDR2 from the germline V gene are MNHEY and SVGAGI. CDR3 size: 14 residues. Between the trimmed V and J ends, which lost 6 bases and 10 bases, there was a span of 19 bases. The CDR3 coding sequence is TGTGCCAGCAGAGTCGGGCCACAGGGTTACGAGCAGTTCTTC. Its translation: CASRVGPQGYEQFF.

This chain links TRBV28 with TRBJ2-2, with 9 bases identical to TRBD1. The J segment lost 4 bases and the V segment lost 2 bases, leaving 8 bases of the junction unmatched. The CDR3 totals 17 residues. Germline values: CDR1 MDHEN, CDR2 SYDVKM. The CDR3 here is CASSLIVQGAVTGELFF. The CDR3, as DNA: TGTGCCAGCAGTTTAATCGTACAGGGGGCGGTCACCGGGGAGCTGTTTTTT. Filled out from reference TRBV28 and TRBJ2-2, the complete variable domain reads DVKVTQSSRYLVKRTGEKVFLECVQDMDHENMFWYRQDPGLGLRLIYFSYDVKMKEKGDIPEGYSVSREKKERFSLILESASTNQTSMYLCASSLIVQGAVTGELFFGEGSRLTVL.

CDR3 DNA sequence: TGTGCTAGTGGTTTATCAGGAGCTCACTATGGCTACACCTTC. Translated: CASGLSGAHYGYTF. The chain is built from TRBV12-5 and TRBJ1-2, with unresolved D. The germline V and J ends were trimmed by 3 bases and 3 bases, with 11 bases remaining between them. CDR1 and CDR2 (germline): LGHNT, FRNRAP. The CDR3 length is 14 residues. Drawing the rest from reference TRBV12-5 and TRBJ1-2, the complete variable domain is DARVTQTPRHKVTEMGQEVTMRCQPILGHNTVFWYRQTMMQGLELLAYFRNRAPLDDSGMPKDRFSAEMPDATLATLKIQPSEPRDSAVYFCASGLSGAHYGYTFGSGTRLTVV.

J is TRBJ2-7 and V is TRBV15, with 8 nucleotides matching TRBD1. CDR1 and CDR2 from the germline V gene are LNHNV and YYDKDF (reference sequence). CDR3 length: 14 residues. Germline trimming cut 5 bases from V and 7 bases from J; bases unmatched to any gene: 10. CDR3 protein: CATSLHRGSGEQYF. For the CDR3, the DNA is TGTGCCACCAGCCTACACAGGGGGTCTGGAGAGCAGTACTTC. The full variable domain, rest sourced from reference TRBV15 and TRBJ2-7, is DAMVIQNPRYQVTQFGKPVTLSCSQTLNHNVMYWYQQKSSQAPKLLFHYYDKDFNNEADTPDNFQSRRPNTSFCFLDIRSPGLGDTAMYLCATSLHRGSGEQYFGPGTRLTVT.

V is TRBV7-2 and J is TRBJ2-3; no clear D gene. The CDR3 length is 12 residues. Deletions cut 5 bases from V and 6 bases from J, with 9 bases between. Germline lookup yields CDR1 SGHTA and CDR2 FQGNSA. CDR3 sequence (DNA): TGTGCCAGCAGCCCAGCGAGGGATACGCAGTATTTT. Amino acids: CASSPARDTQYF.

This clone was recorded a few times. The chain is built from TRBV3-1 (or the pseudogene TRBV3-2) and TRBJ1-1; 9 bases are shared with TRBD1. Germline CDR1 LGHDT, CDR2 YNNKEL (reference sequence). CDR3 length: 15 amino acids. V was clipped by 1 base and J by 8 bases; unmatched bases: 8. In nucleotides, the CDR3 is TGTGCCAGCAGCCAAGTGTCGGGACAGGGCCGGGAAGCTTTCTTT. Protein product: CASSQVSGQGREAFF.

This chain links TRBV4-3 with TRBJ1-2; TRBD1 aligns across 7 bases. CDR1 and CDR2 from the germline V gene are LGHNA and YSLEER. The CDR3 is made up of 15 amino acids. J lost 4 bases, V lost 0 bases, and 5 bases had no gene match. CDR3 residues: CASSQEPRGGYGYTF. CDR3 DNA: TGCGCCAGCAGCCAAGAACCCAGGGGGGGCTATGGCTACACCTTC.

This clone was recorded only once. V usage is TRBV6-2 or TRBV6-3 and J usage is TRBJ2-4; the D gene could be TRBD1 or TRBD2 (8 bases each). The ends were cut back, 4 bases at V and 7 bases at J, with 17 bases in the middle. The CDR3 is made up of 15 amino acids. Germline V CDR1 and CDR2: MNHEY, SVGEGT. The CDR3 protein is CASSSDSGTGNIQYF. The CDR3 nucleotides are TGTGCCAGCAGTTCCGATAGCGGGACAGGTAACATTCAGTACTTC.

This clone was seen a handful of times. Written as DNA, the CDR3 is TGTGCCTGGACGACTCGGCCCCGGGGATCCTACGAGCAGTACTTC. Translation gives CAWTTRPRGSYEQYF. The chain is built from TRBV30 and TRBJ2-7; maybe TRBD2 (5 bases). Germline V CDR1 and CDR2: GTSNPN, SVGIG (reference sequence). Trimming pared 4 bases from V and 1 base from J, leaving 17 bases between. The CDR3 contains 15 residues. Complete variable domain (other parts from reference TRBV30 and TRBJ2-7): SQTIHQWPATLVQPVGSPLSLECTVEGTSNPNLYWYRQAAGRGLQLLFYSVGIGQISSEVPQNLSASRPQDRQFILSSKKLLLSDSGFYLCAWTTRPRGSYEQYFGPGTRLTVT.

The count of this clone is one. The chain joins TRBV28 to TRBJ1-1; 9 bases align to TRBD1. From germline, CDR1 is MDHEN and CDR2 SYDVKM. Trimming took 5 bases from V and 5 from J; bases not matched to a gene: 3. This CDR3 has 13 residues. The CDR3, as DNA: TGTGCCAGCAGTCCCGGACAGGGGACTGAAGCTTTCTTT. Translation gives CASSPGQGTEAFF. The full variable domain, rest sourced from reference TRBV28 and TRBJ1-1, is DVKVTQSSRYLVKRTGEKVFLECVQDMDHENMFWYRQDPGLGLRLIYFSYDVKMKEKGDIPEGYSVSREKKERFSLILESASTNQTSMYLCASSPGQGTEAFFGQGTRLTVV.

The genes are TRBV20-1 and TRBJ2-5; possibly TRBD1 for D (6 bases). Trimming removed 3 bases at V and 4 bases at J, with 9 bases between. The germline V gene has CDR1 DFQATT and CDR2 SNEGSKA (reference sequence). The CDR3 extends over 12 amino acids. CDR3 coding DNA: TGCAGTGCTAGTAAGGGGGTAGAGACCCAGTACTTC. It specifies CSASKGVETQYF.

The CDR3 loop reads CASSLQWYGLRNSPLHF. Written as DNA, the CDR3 is TGTGCCAGCAGCTTACAATGGTACGGACTAAGGAATTCACCCCTCCACTTT. This sequence joins TRBV7-2 and TRBJ1-6; D unresolved. This CDR3 has 17 residues. Germline assignment: CDR1 SGHTA and CDR2 FQGNSA. V was trimmed by 2 bases and J by 7 bases, leaving 18 bases between them.

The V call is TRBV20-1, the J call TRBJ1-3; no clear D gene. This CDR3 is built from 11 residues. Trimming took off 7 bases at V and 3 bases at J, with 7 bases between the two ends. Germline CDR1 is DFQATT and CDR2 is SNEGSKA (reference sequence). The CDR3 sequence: CSGVYGNTIYF. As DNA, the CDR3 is TGCAGTGGGGTTTATGGAAACACCATATATTTT.